This TCR beta chain was captured by sequencing in a study of cytomegalovirus exposure and HLA in healthy donors. Amplification used 60 Vbeta primers and 13 Jbeta primers. Only in-frame clones appear in the TCRdb table, and some are missing; sequencing was by immunoSEQ multiplex PCR. The profile covers some 130,000 clones, with about 80% appearing a single time and 1% taken by the ten largest. The CDR3 loop spans 14 amino acids. From germline, CDR1 is MNHNS and CDR2 SASEGT. Germline trimming cut 2 bases from V and 8 bases from J; bases unmatched to any gene: 5. The study's findings and limits: TCR beta chains associated with HLA were, in a later analysis, more clonally expanded than equally common others. What was likely a sequencing artifact was a cluster of highly shared sequence variants. A later analysis reportedly found fewer N-insertions in an Asian-associated ancestry cluster than the roughly 670-donor mean.

With respect to this clone: Its antigen is not identified.

This chain links TRBV6-1 with TRBJ1-2; 10 bases fit TRBD1. The sequence was obtained from a middle-aged man in good health and CMV-seronegative. Specimen: PBMCs. The CDR3 DNA follows: TGTGCCAGCAGTGAAATGGGACAGGGGCTCGGCTACACCTTC. This codes for CASSEMGQGLGYTF.